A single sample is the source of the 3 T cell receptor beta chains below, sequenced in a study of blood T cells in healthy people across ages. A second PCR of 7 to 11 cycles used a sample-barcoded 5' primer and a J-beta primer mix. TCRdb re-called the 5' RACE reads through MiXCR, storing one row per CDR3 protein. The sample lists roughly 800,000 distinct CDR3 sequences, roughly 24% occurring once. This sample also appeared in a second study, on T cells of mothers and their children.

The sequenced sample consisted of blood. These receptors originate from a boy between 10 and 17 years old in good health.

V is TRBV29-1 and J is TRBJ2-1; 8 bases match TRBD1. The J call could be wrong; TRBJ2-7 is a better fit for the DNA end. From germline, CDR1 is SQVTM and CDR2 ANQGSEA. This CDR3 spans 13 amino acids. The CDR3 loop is CSAEGDRSYEQYF. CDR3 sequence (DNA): TGCAGCGCGGAGGGGGACAGGTCCTACGAGCAGTACTTC.

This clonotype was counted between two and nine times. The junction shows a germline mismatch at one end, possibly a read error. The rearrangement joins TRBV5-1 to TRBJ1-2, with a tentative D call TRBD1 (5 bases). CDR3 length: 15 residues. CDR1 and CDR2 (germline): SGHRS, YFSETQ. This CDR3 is CASSSQGSWNYGYTF. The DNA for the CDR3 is TGCGCCAGCAGCTCGCAGGGAAGTTGGAACTACGGCTACACCTTC. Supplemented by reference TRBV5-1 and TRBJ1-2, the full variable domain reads KAGVTQTPRYLIKTRGQQVTLSCSPISGHRSVSWYQQTPGQGLQFLFEYFSETQRNKGNFPGRFSGRQFSNSRSEMNVSTLELGDSALYLCASSSQGSWNYGYTFGSGTRLTVV.

As DNA, the CDR3 is TGTGCCAGCAGTCCTACTAGCGGGGTACATCAAGAGACCCAGTACTTC. It translates to CASSPTSGVHQETQYF. V usage is TRBV6-1 and J usage is TRBJ2-5, with 10 bases lining up with TRBD2. Looked up from germline, CDR1 is MNHNS and CDR2 is SASEGT. The CDR3 consists of 16 residues. J was trimmed by 2 bases and V by 5 bases; bases with no gene match: 8.